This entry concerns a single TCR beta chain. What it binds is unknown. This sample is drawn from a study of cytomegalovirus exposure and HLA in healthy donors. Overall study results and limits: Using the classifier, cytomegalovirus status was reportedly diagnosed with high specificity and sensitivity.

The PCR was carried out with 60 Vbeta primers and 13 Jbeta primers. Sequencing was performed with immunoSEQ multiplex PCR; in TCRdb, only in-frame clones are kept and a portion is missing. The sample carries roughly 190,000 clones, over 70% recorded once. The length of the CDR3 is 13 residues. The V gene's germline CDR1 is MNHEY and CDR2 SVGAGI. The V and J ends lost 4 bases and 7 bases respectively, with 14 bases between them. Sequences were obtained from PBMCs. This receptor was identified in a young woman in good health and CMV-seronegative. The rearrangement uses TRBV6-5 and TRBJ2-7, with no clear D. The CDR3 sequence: CASSFLASVEQYF. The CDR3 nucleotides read TGTGCCAGCAGTTTCCTCGCCTCAGTAGAGCAGTACTTC.